Listed below are T cell receptor beta chains from one sample, sequenced in a study of cytomegalovirus exposure and HLA in healthy donors. Only in-frame clones appear in the TCRdb table, and some are missing; sequencing was by immunoSEQ multiplex PCR. The sample lists fewer than 150,000 clones, about 74% occurring once. Input material: PBMCs. These receptors were obtained from a man aged 40-50 years in good health and CMV-seronegative. Both conserved end residues are part of each CDR3. A D gene is named only where the DNA matches it firmly. Size is stated for part of the rows, as once, few or many counts, or as a class when the clone is expanded.

size,J,V,D,CDR3,DNA
.,TRBJ2-7,TRBV9,.,CASSTGISYEQYF,TGTGCCAGCAGCACCGGGATTTCCTACGAGCAGTACTTC
.,TRBJ2-7,TRBV7-2,.,CASSPGSGGREQYF,TGTGCCAGCAGCCCTGGGTCGGGGGGCCGCGAGCAGTACTTC
few,TRBJ1-2,TRBV2,.,CASSGGGGRGYGYTF,TGTGCCAGCAGTGGGGGTGGGGGCCGGGGCTATGGCTACACCTTC
.,TRBJ2-7,TRBV7-9,.,CASSFGGTYEQYF,TGTGCCAGCAGCTTTGGCGGGACCTACGAGCAGTACTTC
.,TRBJ2-2,TRBV7-3,TRBD1,CASSRQGNTGELFF,TGTGCCAGCAGCCGACAGGGGAACACCGGGGAGCTGTTTTTT
.,TRBJ2-3,TRBV2,.,CAGAYTDTQYF,TGTGCCGGAGCGTACACAGATACGCAGTATTTT
.,TRBJ1-1,TRBV30,.,CAWGKSLSTEAFF,TGTGCCTGGGGCAAGTCCTTAAGCACTGAAGCTTTCTTT
.,TRBJ2-7,TRBV10-3,.,CAISESVSNEINSYEQYF,TGTGCCATCAGTGAGTCTGTTAGTAATGAGATAAACTCCTACGAGCAGTACTTC
.,TRBJ1-1,TRBV7-2,.,CASSLAGMGGDTEAFF,TGTGCCAGCAGCTTGGCTGGCATGGGGGGAGACACTGAAGCTTTCTTT
once,TRBJ2-4,TRBV5-1,TRBD1,CASRTGTGWIQYF,TGCGCCAGCAGAACCGGGACAGGGTGGATTCAGTACTTC
once,TRBJ1-2,TRBV6-1,TRBD1,CASRQTGAGGYTF,TGTGCCAGCAGGCAGACAGGGGCGGGGGGCTACACCTTC
.,TRBJ2-1,TRBV29-1,TRBD1,CSVAGTASNNEQFF,TGCAGCGTGGCCGGGACAGCGTCCAACAATGAGCAGTTCTTC
few,TRBJ2-7,TRBV7-2,.,CASSPSGLTYEQYF,TGTGCCAGCAGCCCCTCGGGACTTACCTACGAGCAGTACTTC
.,TRBJ1-1,TRBV5-6,.,CASSLVQVRNTEAFF,TGTGCCAGCAGCTTAGTACAGGTCAGGAACACTGAAGCTTTCTTT
.,TRBJ1-5,TRBV30,.,CAWRTDPVGPQHF,TGTGCCTGGAGGACAGACCCCGTGGGGCCCCAGCATTTT
few,TRBJ1-1,TRBV5-4,TRBD1,CASSSGTGAIKNTEAFF,TGTGCCAGCAGCTCCGGGACAGGGGCTATTAAGAACACTGAAGCTTTCTTT
.,TRBJ2-6,TRBV7-3,TRBD2,CASSFSSLAGISGANVLTF,TGTGCCAGCAGCTTTAGTAGCCTAGCGGGTATCTCTGGGGCCAACGTCCTGACTTTC
.,TRBJ2-3,TRBV9,TRBD1,CASSVAHTGGTQYF,TGTGCCAGCAGCGTGGCCCACACAGGGGGTACGCAGTATTTT
.,TRBJ2-2,TRBV28,TRBD2,CASSLGGFSGELFF,TGTGCCAGCAGTTTGGGGGGGTTTTCCGGGGAGCTGTTTTTT
few,TRBJ2-3,TRBV30,.,CAWSWGQDHTDTQYF,TGTGCCTGGAGTTGGGGACAAGACCACACAGATACGCAGTATTTT
.,TRBJ2-7,TRBV7-2,.,CASSLVGSGNADEQYF,TGTGCCAGCAGCTTAGTCGGTAGCGGAAACGCCGACGAGCAGTACTTC
.,TRBJ1-5,TRBV28,.,CASSRSNQPQHF,TGTGCCAGCAGCCGTAGCAATCAGCCCCAGCATTTT
.,TRBJ2-1,TRBV6-6,TRBD1,CASRRPGTGADNEQFF,TGTGCCAGCAGACGTCCCGGGACAGGGGCCGACAATGAGCAGTTCTTC
.,TRBJ1-1,TRBV7-9,.,CASSLLLRGLDPEAFF,TGTGCCAGCAGCTTATTGCTGAGGGGGTTGGACCCCGAAGCTTTCTTT
once,TRBJ1-1,TRBV6-5,.,CASSYATAGDTEAFF,TGTGCCAGCAGTTACGCGACGGCGGGGGACACTGAAGCTTTCTTT
.,TRBJ2-7,TRBV4-3,.,CASSPEGGGSYEQYF,TGCGCCAGCAGCCCCGAGGGTGGTGGCTCATACGAGCAGTACTTC
.,TRBJ2-7,TRBV7-2,TRBD1,CASSVGQVFYEQYF,TGTGCCAGCAGCGTAGGACAGGTATTTTACGAGCAGTACTTC
few,TRBJ1-2,TRBV7-9,.,CASSPRGWDKFTYGYTF,TGTGCCAGCAGCCCCAGGGGTTGGGACAAATTTACCTATGGCTACACCTTC
.,TRBJ1-2,TRBV5-4,.,CASSLMRRGGYGYTF,TGTGCCAGCAGCTTGATGCGTAGAGGAGGCTATGGCTACACCTTC